Listed here are 14 T cell receptor beta chains from one sample, sequenced in a study of blood T cell repertoires in COVID-19. Here immunoSEQ multiplex PCR was the method, and the copy in TCRdb shows in-frame clones only, minus some. Among approximately 120,000 clones listed, 69% were seen once. Source material: peripheral blood. The receptor source for this set is a woman in her 70s with acute or convalescent COVID-19.

The CDR3 protein is CASRNGTGQFHEQYF. CDR3 nucleotide sequence: TGCGCCAGCAGGAATGGGACAGGGCAGTTCCACGAGCAGTACTTC. The chain has TRBV5-1 and TRBJ2-7; 9 nucleotides line up with TRBD1. After removal of 5 bases from V and 5 bases from J, the junction contained 11 bases not matched to a gene. Germline V gene lookup returns CDR1 SGHRS and CDR2 YFSETQ. The CDR3 runs to 15 residues.

The rearrangement uses TRBV7-2 and TRBJ1-5; D ambiguous. Trimming took off 0 bases at V and 2 bases at J, with 5 bases between the two ends. Germline assignment: CDR1 SGHTA and CDR2 FQGNSA. This CDR3 has 14 amino acids. The CDR3 loop reads CASSLASGNQPQHF. The DNA for the CDR3 is TGTGCCAGCAGCTTAGCGTCCGGCAATCAGCCCCAGCATTTT.

This chain links TRBV25-1 with TRBJ2-7, with D tentatively TRBD2 (5 bases). The CDR3 totals 13 residues. Germline lookup yields CDR1 MGHDK and CDR2 SYGVNS. Trimming took off 4 bases at V and 6 bases at J, with 13 bases between the two ends. CDR3 bases: TGTGCCAGCAGTGCCGGACGTCGGGGCGAGCAGTACTTC. Translation: CASSAGRRGEQYF.

The gene calls are TRBV28 and TRBJ1-5, with 7 bases fitting TRBD1. Germline CDR1 and CDR2: MDHEN and SYDVKM. The ends lost 6 bases at V and 5 bases at J; junction bases unmatched: 10. This CDR3 contains 15 residues. The CDR3 spells CASSPMTGKYQPQHF. The DNA for the CDR3 is TGTGCCAGCAGCCCTATGACAGGGAAGTATCAGCCCCAGCATTTT. The full variable domain, completed using reference TRBV28 and TRBJ1-5, is DVKVTQSSRYLVKRTGEKVFLECVQDMDHENMFWYRQDPGLGLRLIYFSYDVKMKEKGDIPEGYSVSREKKERFSLILESASTNQTSMYLCASSPMTGKYQPQHFGDGTRLSIL.

This clone was seen only once. The V gene is TRBV27, the J gene TRBJ2-7; 8 nucleotides match TRBD1. The germline gives CDR1 MNHEY, CDR2 SMNVEV (reference sequence). The CDR3 consists of 14 residues. V dropped 4 bases and J dropped 4; count of bases not matched to a gene: 6. The CDR3 region is CASSSRQGKYEQYF. The DNA of the CDR3 is TGTGCCAGCAGTTCCAGACAGGGGAAATACGAGCAGTACTTC.

The rearrangement links TRBV4-1 to TRBJ2-5; D uncertain. The CDR3 extends over 13 amino acids. V lost 3 bases and J 2 bases, leaving 7 bases between the germline ends. Germline CDR1 MGHRA, CDR2 YSYEKL. The CDR3 spells CASSQGSQETQYF. Written as DNA, the CDR3 is TGCGCCAGCAGCCAGGGCAGTCAAGAGACCCAGTACTTC.

In the case of this clone: Other DNA sequences of this sample code for an identical CDR3. The V call is TRBV5-1, the J call TRBJ2-7; D ambiguous. CDR3 length equals 13 residues. CDR1 and CDR2 (germline): SGHRS, YFSETQ. V was trimmed by 0 bases and J by 4 bases, leaving 8 bases between them. CDR3 region: CASSLDREYEQYF. In DNA, the CDR3 is TGCGCCAGCAGCTTGGACAGAGAATACGAGCAGTACTTC.

The chain joins TRBV9 to TRBJ2-1; 13 nucleotides line up with TRBD2. The germline gives CDR1 SGDLS, CDR2 YYNGEE. V shed 4 bases and J 7 bases; nucleotides not matched to a gene: 5. This CDR3 has 15 residues. The CDR3 coding sequence is TGTGCCAGCAGCCCTCGGACTAGCGGGAGAAATGAGCAGTTCTTC. Translating gives CASSPRTSGRNEQFF. Full variable domain (missing parts from reference TRBV9 and TRBJ2-1): DSGVTQTPKHLITATGQRVTLRCSPRSGDLSVYWYQQSLDQGLQFLIQYYNGEERAKGNILERFSAQQFPDLHSELNLSSLELGDSALYFCASSPRTSGRNEQFFGPGTRLTVL.

The chain recombines TRBV7-6 with TRBJ2-5; 8 nucleotides match TRBD2. J was trimmed by 5 bases and V by 0 bases; bases with no gene match: 8. The CDR3 contains 16 residues. In germline, CDR1 is SGHVS, CDR2 FNYEAQ. The DNA for the CDR3 is TGTGCCAGCAGCTTAGCCTATAGCGGGGCAGGGGAGACCCAGTACTTC. This gives the protein CASSLAYSGAGETQYF.

The chain has TRBV28 and TRBJ1-6, with TRBD1 as a possible D gene (5 bases). Per germline, CDR1 MDHEN and CDR2 SYDVKM. V lost 2 bases and J 9 bases, leaving 17 bases between the germline ends. There are 16 residues in the CDR3. CDR3: CASSLIRGQGGSPLHF. The CDR3 nucleotides read TGTGCCAGCAGTTTAATTCGTGGGCAGGGCGGTTCACCCCTCCACTTT.

The rearrangement uses TRBV30 and TRBJ2-3; perhaps TRBD1 as D (5 bases). Germline V gene data show CDR1 as GTSNPN and CDR2 as SVGIG (reference sequence). The V end lost 2 bases, the J end lost 0 bases, and 12 bases lay between the germline ends. The length of the CDR3 is 15 residues. The CDR3 DNA follows: TGTGCCTGGAGTAGGGGCAGGACGAGCACAGATACGCAGTATTTT. It yields the protein CAWSRGRTSTDTQYF. Full variable domain (outside the CDR3, taken from reference TRBV30 and TRBJ2-3): SQTIHQWPATLVQPVGSPLSLECTVEGTSNPNLYWYRQAAGRGLQLLFYSVGIGQISSEVPQNLSASRPQDRQFILSSKKLLLSDSGFYLCAWSRGRTSTDTQYFGPGTRLTVL.

V and J are TRBV27 and TRBJ2-1; 14 bases map to TRBD2. Germline CDR1 MNHEY, CDR2 SMNVEV (reference sequence). The CDR3 extends over 17 amino acids. V lost 5 bases to trimming and J lost 8 bases; unmatched junction nucleotides: 11. In nucleotides, the CDR3 is TGTGCCAGCAGTCCGGGACTAGCGGGAGTACTTAGGGATGAGCAGTTCTTC. Its translation is CASSPGLAGVLRDEQFF.

The J gene is TRBJ1-6, the V gene TRBV11-2; 9 positions match TRBD1. The V and J ends lost 2 bases and 7 bases, in that order; junction bases with no gene match: 3. Germline assignment: CDR1 SGHAT and CDR2 FQNNGV. The length of the CDR3 is 15 residues. The CDR3 spells CASSLTGGWNSPLHF. The DNA for the CDR3 is TGTGCCAGCAGCTTAACAGGGGGCTGGAATTCACCCCTCCACTTT.

The chain links TRBV6-2 or TRBV6-3 to TRBJ2-2; tentative D call: TRBD2 (5 bases). The germline V and J ends were trimmed by 5 bases and 4 bases, with 5 bases remaining between them. The V gene's germline CDR1 is MNHEY and CDR2 SVGEGT. This CDR3 is 12 amino acids long. The CDR3 DNA reads TGTGCCAGCAGTCTAGCCACCGGGGAGCTGTTTTTT. Translation gives CASSLATGELFF.